This T cell receptor (beta chain) emerged from a study of T cell responses to AZD1222 COVID-19 vaccine. Study at large: Investigators merged groups given second doses at roughly 4 or roughly 12 weeks.

The table came from immunoSEQ multiplex PCR; TCRdb's copy has only in-frame clones and leaves some out. The sample has over 90,000 clones, 85% to 90% seen once. Between the trimmed V and J ends, which lost 0 bases and 6 bases, there was a span of 12 bases. CDR1 MGHRA and CDR2 YSYEKL come from the germline V gene. This CDR3 contains 15 residues. The chain combines TRBV4-1 with TRBJ1-5; TRBD1 might be the D (6 bases). The TCR comes from an adult in good health. The sequenced sample was peripheral blood, obtained on day 0 of AZD1222 vaccination. This chain's CDR3 is CASSQEGGRGQPQHF. The CDR3 DNA sequence: TGCGCCAGCAGCCAAGAAGGGGGTAGGGGTCAGCCCCAGCATTTT.